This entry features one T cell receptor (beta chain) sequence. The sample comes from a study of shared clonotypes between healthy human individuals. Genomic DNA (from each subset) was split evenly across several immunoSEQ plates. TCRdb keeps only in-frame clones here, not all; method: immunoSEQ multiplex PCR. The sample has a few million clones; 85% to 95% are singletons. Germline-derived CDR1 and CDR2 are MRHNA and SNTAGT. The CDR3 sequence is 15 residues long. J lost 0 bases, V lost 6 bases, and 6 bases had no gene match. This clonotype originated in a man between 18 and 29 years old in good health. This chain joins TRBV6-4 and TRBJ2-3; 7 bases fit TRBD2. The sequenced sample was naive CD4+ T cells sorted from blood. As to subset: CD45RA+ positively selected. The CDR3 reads CASSHEAGSTDTQYF. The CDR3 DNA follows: TGTGCCAGCAGCCACGAAGCGGGAAGCACAGATACGCAGTATTTT.